This is a list of T cell receptor beta chains from one sample in a study of blood T cells in healthy people across ages. One entry per CDR3 protein results from TCRdb running MiXCR on the 5' RACE reads. The top ten clones hold 41% of a sample with 780,000 or so distinct CDR3 sequences, roughly 50% of them seen once. Specimen: blood. These receptors all stem from a man older than 75 in good health. CDR3s include the opening cysteine and the closing phenylalanine or tryptophan. D genes are given only for firm matches. Only some rows state a clone size, as once, few, many or a class for expanded clones.

V	D	J	size	CDR3	DNA
TRBV7-2	TRBD1	TRBJ1-3	NA	CASSSRTGISGNTIYF	TGTGCCAGCAGCTCAAGGACAGGCATCTCTGGAAACACCATATATTTT
TRBV20-1	NA	TRBJ2-6	NA	CSARDLDSSPGANVLTF	TGCAGTGCTAGAGACTTGGACAGCTCTCCGGGGGCCAACGTCCTGACTTTC
TRBV29-1	NA	TRBJ2-2	NA	CSVEDRGRGNTGELFF	TGCAGCGTTGAAGATCGGGGCAGGGGTAACACCGGGGAGCTGTTTTTT
TRBV10-3	NA	TRBJ2-7	NA	CAISPRGGSYEQYF	TGTGCCATCAGCCCCCGGGGCGGCTCCTACGAGCAGTACTTC
TRBV15	TRBD2	TRBJ2-5	few	CATSRESAGAGRRETQYF	TGTGCCACCAGCAGAGAATCAGCGGGAGCGGGACGGCGAGAGACCCAGTACTTC
TRBV5-1	NA	TRBJ1-2	NA	CASSLARSGGNGYTF	TGCGCCAGCAGCTTGGCCAGGAGTGGGGGAAATGGCTACACCTTC
TRBV27	TRBD2	TRBJ2-5	NA	CAISPGNSGIPIQETQYF	TGTGCCATCAGTCCGGGGAATAGCGGGATTCCCATTCAAGAGACCCAGTACTTC
TRBV13	TRBD1	TRBJ1-2	many	CASSQRTGPSYGYTF	TGTGCCAGCAGCCAAAGGACAGGCCCGTCCTATGGCTACACCTTC
TRBV29-1	TRBD2	TRBJ2-7	NA	CSAGGASGAASYEQYF	TGCAGCGCTGGAGGCGCTAGCGGGGCTGCGTCCTACGAGCAGTACTTC
TRBV29-1	TRBD1	TRBJ1-2	NA	CSVEDLDRGSNYGYTF	TGCAGCGTTGAAGATCTGGACAGGGGTTCTAACTATGGCTACACCTTC
TRBV20-1	TRBD1	TRBJ2-5	NA	CSARDRRTGPKETQYF	TGCAGTGCTAGAGATCGGCGGACAGGGCCTAAAGAGACCCAGTACTTC
TRBV14	NA	TRBJ2-3	NA	CASSQDLRPTQYF	TGTGCCAGCAGCCAAGATCTCCGGCCTACGCAGTATTTT
TRBV5-1	NA	TRBJ2-7	NA	CASSFDGYESGEQYF	TGCGCCAGCAGCTTTGACGGGTATGAGTCGGGCGAGCAGTACTTC
TRBV2	TRBD2	TRBJ2-7	NA	CASNLAGPPYEQYF	TGTGCCAGCAATCTAGCGGGACCCCCGTACGAGCAGTACTTC
TRBV20-1	TRBD1	TRBJ2-7	NA	CSARDRIRYEQYF	TGCAGTGCTAGGGACAGGATCCGCTACGAGCAGTACTTC
TRBV24-1	TRBD2	TRBJ2-1	NA	CATSDPATSGSINEQFF	TGTGCCACCAGTGACCCTGCGACTAGCGGGAGTATAAATGAGCAGTTCTTC
TRBV5-1	TRBD1	TRBJ2-3	few	CASSFSRTGGQDTQYF	TGCGCCAGCAGCTTCTCCCGGACAGGGGGGCAAGATACGCAGTATTTT
TRBV6-1	NA	TRBJ2-7	NA	CASSAAISYEQYF	TGTGCCAGCAGCGCAGCCATCTCCTACGAGCAGTACTTC
TRBV29-1	NA	TRBJ2-3	few	CSVKRTDTQYF	TGCAGCGTGAAAAGAACAGATACGCAGTATTTT
TRBV28	NA	TRBJ1-4	NA	CASIRSVATNEKLFF	TGTGCCAGCATCAGATCGGTAGCAACTAATGAAAAACTGTTTTTT
TRBV11-2	NA	TRBJ2-7	NA	CASSLGTGEYEQYF	TGTGCCAGCAGCTTAGGGACGGGTGAATACGAGCAGTACTTC
TRBV12-3/TRBV12-4	NA	TRBJ2-6	few	CASSPKLLISISGANVLTF	TGTGCCAGCAGTCCCAAATTATTAATTTCCATCTCTGGGGCCAACGTCCTGACTTTC
TRBV10-3	TRBD2	TRBJ2-1	NA	CAIGPLAGVHNEQFF	TGTGCCATCGGTCCCCTAGCGGGAGTCCACAATGAGCAGTTCTTC
TRBV24-1	NA	TRBJ2-7	few	CATSDPPTSRDTATWGSYEQYF	TGTGCCACCAGTGATCCCCCTACTTCCCGGGACACCGCCACTTGGGGATCCTACGAGCAGTACTTC
TRBV12-3/TRBV12-4	NA	TRBJ1-1	NA	CASSPPQVTEAFF	TGTGCCAGCAGTCCACCTCAGGTAACTGAAGCTTTCTTT
TRBV5-1	NA	TRBJ2-7	few	CASSLDTYEQYF	TGCGCCAGCAGCCTCGACACCTACGAGCAGTACTTC
TRBV2	NA	TRBJ2-3	NA	CASLQVGTDTQYF	TGTGCCAGCCTACAAGTAGGTACAGATACGCAGTATTTT
TRBV20-1	TRBD1	TRBJ1-5	NA	CSAPDRPNQPQHF	TGCAGTGCCCCGGACAGGCCCAATCAGCCCCAGCATTTT
TRBV2	NA	TRBJ2-1	NA	CASSDPSVEFF	TGTGCCAGCAGTGATCCCTCCGTAGAGTTCTTC
TRBV28	TRBD2	TRBJ2-3	few	CASSLSGRADTQYF	TGTGCCAGCAGTTTGTCGGGGAGGGCAGATACGCAGTATTTT
TRBV20-1	NA	TRBJ2-7	once	CSARDPSTNYEQYF	TGCAGTGCTAGAGACCCCAGCACTAACTACGAGCAGTACTTC
TRBV5-5	NA	TRBJ2-6	NA	CASSPGAGLFSGANVLTF	TGTGCCAGCAGCCCCGGAGCAGGTCTTTTCTCTGGGGCCAACGTCCTGACTTTC
TRBV20-1	TRBD2	TRBJ2-1	NA	CSARDLLAGGPNEQFF	TGCAGTGCTAGAGATTTGCTAGCGGGAGGGCCTAATGAGCAGTTCTTC
TRBV28	TRBD2	TRBJ2-5	NA	CASGGGKGETQYF	TGTGCCAGTGGGGGAGGGAAAGGAGAGACCCAGTACTTC
TRBV7-2	NA	TRBJ1-2	NA	CASSLASGPRLYTF	TGTGCCAGCAGCTTAGCTTCGGGGCCCCGCCTATACACCTTC
TRBV5-1	NA	TRBJ2-7	NA	CASGDQDSYEQYF	TGCGCCAGCGGGGATCAGGACTCCTACGAGCAGTACTTC
TRBV7-8	TRBD2	TRBJ2-7	NA	CASSLISFSGLAGGDEQYF	TGTGCCAGCAGCTTAATTAGTTTCTCGGGACTAGCGGGAGGAGACGAGCAGTACTTC
TRBV3-1	TRBD2	TRBJ2-3	few	CASSQDGTSGSGYAYF	TGTGCCAGCAGCCAAGACGGGACTAGCGGGAGCGGATACGCGTATTTT
TRBV20-1	NA	TRBJ2-6	NA	CSARDVGSGANVLTF	TGCAGTGCTAGAGATGTGGGATCTGGGGCCAACGTCCTGACTTTC
TRBV27	NA	TRBJ2-7	NA	CASSSSTRYAEYEQYF	TGTGCCAGCAGTTCCTCGACCCGGTACGCGGAATACGAGCAGTACTTC
TRBV7-2	NA	TRBJ2-3	few	CASSVPGVGDTQYF	TGTGCCAGCAGCGTACCGGGAGTTGGAGATACGCAGTATTTT
TRBV29-1	NA	TRBJ1-2	NA	CSASGGGGYTF	TGCAGTGCCTCGGGGGGGGGCGGCTACACCTTC
TRBV20-1	NA	TRBJ2-1	NA	CSAGGGTGKNEQFF	TGCAGTGCGGGGGGCGGAACAGGGAAAAATGAGCAGTTCTTC
TRBV20-1	TRBD1	TRBJ2-7	NA	CSAFPGQGRHNEQYF	TGCAGTGCTTTTCCGGGACAGGGGCGGCACAATGAGCAGTACTTC
TRBV12-3/TRBV12-4	TRBD1	TRBJ2-3	NA	CASSARTGGVTQYF	TGTGCCAGCAGTGCCCGGACAGGGGGTGTGACGCAGTATTTT
TRBV9	NA	TRBJ1-5	few	CASSVDSDQPQHF	TGTGCCAGCAGCGTAGACAGTGATCAGCCCCAGCATTTT
TRBV6-1	TRBD2	TRBJ2-3	few	CAAVELAGVKDTQYF	TGTGCCGCAGTTGAACTAGCGGGAGTGAAAGATACGCAGTATTTT
TRBV4-2	NA	TRBJ1-4	few	CASSQEGGDRGEKLFF	TGTGCCAGCAGCCAAGAGGGTGGGGATCGAGGAGAAAAACTGTTTTTT
TRBV5-1	NA	TRBJ1-2	few	CASRPSTEPGYTF	TGCGCCAGCAGGCCGAGTACCGAGCCGGGCTACACCTTC
TRBV6-2/TRBV6-3	TRBD2	TRBJ2-1	NA	CASEEAGGYNEQFF	TGTGCCAGCGAAGAAGCGGGAGGGTACAATGAGCAGTTCTTC
TRBV20-1	NA	TRBJ2-3	NA	CSARVFPSTDTQYF	TGCAGTGCTAGAGTATTCCCTAGCACAGATACGCAGTATTTT
TRBV18	NA	TRBJ2-2	NA	CASSPLAANTGELFF	TGTGCCAGCTCACCACTAGCGGCGAACACCGGGGAGCTGTTTTTT
TRBV6-5	TRBD2	TRBJ2-7	NA	CASSNLASGLYEQYF	TGTGCCAGCAGCAACCTCGCTAGCGGGCTCTACGAGCAGTACTTC
TRBV21-1	NA	TRBJ2-3	NA	CASSKGDRLLCRYAYF	TGTGCCAGCAGCAAGGGTGACAGGCTCCTTTGTAGATACGCGTATTTT
TRBV5-1	NA	TRBJ2-1	NA	CASRDGGSYNEQFF	TGCGCCAGCAGGGACGGGGGCTCCTACAATGAGCAGTTCTTC
TRBV29-1	NA	TRBJ2-5	few	CSAGTLPGETQYF	TGCAGCGCCGGGACCTTGCCGGGAGAGACCCAGTACTTC
TRBV7-9	NA	TRBJ1-6	NA	CASSFYGTESPLHF	TGTGCCAGCAGCTTCTACGGGACTGAGTCACCCCTCCACTTT
TRBV30	NA	TRBJ1-1	NA	CAWSVTLTEAFF	TGTGCCTGGAGTGTAACCCTCACTGAAGCTTTCTTT
TRBV6-5	TRBD1	TRBJ2-7	NA	CASSYGTDVGYERYF	TGTGCCAGCAGTTACGGGACAGATGTCGGCTACGAGCGGTACTTC